This entry is about one T cell receptor (beta chain). This specimen belongs to a study of blood T cell repertoires in COVID-19. TCRdb keeps only in-frame clones here, not all; method: immunoSEQ multiplex PCR. The data show 250,000 to 300,000 clones, 90% seen once. The V gene's germline CDR1 is LGHDT and CDR2 YNNKEL (reference sequence). The V and J ends lost 0 bases and 7 bases respectively, with 12 bases between them. CDR3 length: 14 amino acids. The sequencing input was peripheral blood. V is TRBV3-1 (or the pseudogene TRBV3-2) and J is TRBJ1-2; D unresolved. The clonotype was recovered from a woman between 45 and 60 years old with COVID-19, enrolled during active disease. The CDR3 is CASSQDFGLGGYTF. The DNA of the CDR3 is TGTGCCAGCAGCCAAGATTTCGGACTGGGTGGCTACACCTTC.